A single sample is the source of the 15 T cell receptor beta chains below, sequenced in a study of control samples from healthy donors and cancer patients. Clones were read by immunoSEQ multiplex PCR, and TCRdb kept only the in-frame ones, dropping some. The sample has about 70,000 clones, over 75% seen once. Sequencing was carried out using blood. Receptor source: a man aged 50-59 years in good health.

This chain connects TRBV19 to TRBJ1-3; D remains unclear. This CDR3 contains 11 residues. The V gene lost 6 bases and the J gene lost 4 bases, with 4 bases spanning the gap. In germline, CDR1 is LNHDA, CDR2 SQIVND (reference sequence). The CDR3 DNA follows: TGTGCCAGTAGGTCCGGAAACACCATATATTTT. Amino acid sequence: CASRSGNTIYF.

This clone has more than one count but fewer than ten. The chain combines TRBV27 with TRBJ1-1, with D hard to call. The CDR3 runs to 13 residues. Germline lookup yields CDR1 MNHEY and CDR2 SMNVEV (reference sequence). Between the trimmed V and J ends, which lost 4 bases and 3 bases, there was a span of 9 bases. This CDR3 reads CASSSVWDTEAFF. In DNA form, the CDR3 reads TGTGCCAGCAGTTCCGTTTGGGACACTGAAGCTTTCTTT.

The rearrangement uses TRBV3-1 (or the pseudogene TRBV3-2) and TRBJ2-7; D is perhaps TRBD1 (5 bases). Trimming took off 3 bases at V and 1 base at J, with 10 bases between the two ends. The CDR3 extends over 14 amino acids. Germline assignment: CDR1 LGHDT and CDR2 YNNKEL (reference sequence). This chain's CDR3 is CASSQMQGSYEQYF. DNA of the CDR3: TGTGCCAGCAGCCAGATGCAGGGATCCTACGAGCAGTACTTC.

The V and J genes are TRBV2 and TRBJ2-6; no clear D gene. V dropped 7 bases and J dropped 3 bases, with 10 bases sitting between them. This CDR3 has 14 amino acids. CDR1 is SNHLY, CDR2 FYNNEI, per germline. In nucleotides, the CDR3 is TGTGCCAGCACGCAGGTTCTTGGGGCCAACGTCCTGACTTTC. Protein product: CASTQVLGANVLTF.

Points on this clone: Other DNA sequences within the sample encode an identical CDR3. The chain carries TRBV28 and TRBJ1-1, with TRBD1 identical over 7 bases. The length of the CDR3 is 12 residues. With V trimmed by 8 bases and J by 1 base, 1 base remained unmatched. CDR1 and CDR2 (germline): MDHEN, SYDVKM. The CDR3 spells CASGQENTEAFF. The DNA of the CDR3 is TGTGCCAGCGGACAGGAGAACACTGAAGCTTTCTTT.

The chain links TRBV7-2 to TRBJ2-5; D ambiguous. CDR3 size: 14 residues. V was cut by 6 bases and J by 5 bases, with 16 bases left in between. Looked up from germline, CDR1 is SGHTA and CDR2 is FQGNSA. CDR3 region: CASRPPPPKETQYF. CDR3 nucleotides: TGTGCCAGCAGACCGCCTCCCCCTAAGGAGACCCAGTACTTC.

In the case of this clone: This CDR3 is also generated by other DNA sequences in the sample. This sequence joins TRBV24-1 and TRBJ2-7; D is uncertain. CDR1 is KGHDR, CDR2 SFDVKD, per germline. This CDR3 has 11 residues. V lost 4 bases and J lost 4, with 4 bases in between. CDR3 in DNA: TGTGCCACCAGTGAAGGGTACGAGCAGTACTTC. As protein: CATSEGYEQYF.

The V and J genes are TRBV3-1 (or the pseudogene TRBV3-2) and TRBJ2-5; D might be TRBD1 or TRBD2, each matching 6 bases. V was shortened by 3 bases and J by 5 bases, with 13 bases between the two germline ends. CDR1 is LGHDT, CDR2 YNNKEL, per germline (reference sequence). The CDR3 sequence is 14 residues long. The CDR3 loop is CASSHNRGRETQYF. CDR3 DNA: TGTGCCAGCAGCCATAATAGGGGGAGGGAGACCCAGTACTTC.

The chain links TRBV11-3 to TRBJ1-1, with 7 bases that match TRBD1. This CDR3 spans 11 amino acids. With 5 bases clipped from V and 8 bases from J, the junction kept 2 bases outside the gene matches. Germline lookup yields CDR1 SGHNT and CDR2 YENEEA. The CDR3 reads CASSIQGEAFF. CDR3 coding DNA: TGTGCCAGCAGCATACAGGGGGAAGCTTTCTTT.

This rearrangement joins TRBV29-1 to TRBJ2-5; 7 bases match TRBD1. This CDR3 is built from 15 residues. The germline gives CDR1 SQVTM, CDR2 ANQGSEA. The trim removed 7 bases at V and 1 base at J, leaving 12 bases unmatched. The CDR3 DNA is TGCAGCGCCATTCCGACAGGGCTGGGCCAAGAGACCCAGTACTTC. Its translation: CSAIPTGLGQETQYF.

V and J are TRBV28 and TRBJ2-2; 10 bases agree with TRBD2. CDR3 length equals 15 residues. Germline V gives CDR1 MDHEN, CDR2 SYDVKM. V lost 5 bases and J lost 5; bases outside the gene matches: 5. The CDR3 here is CASSPPGLATGELFF. CDR3 in DNA: TGTGCCAGCAGTCCGCCGGGACTAGCGACCGGGGAGCTGTTTTTT.

This clone turned up a few times. The rearrangement links TRBV5-6 to TRBJ2-7, with 10 bases lining up with TRBD1. Trimming took 4 bases from V and 4 from J; bases not matched to a gene: 14. The germline V gene encodes CDR1 SGHDT and CDR2 YYEEEE. The CDR3 totals 17 residues. The DNA for the CDR3 is TGTGCCAGCAGCCTCCGGGGGCCGGGACAGGGGATTTACGAGCAGTACTTC. Protein: CASSLRGPGQGIYEQYF.

For this clone: Other DNA sequences in this specimen translate into the identical CDR3. V gene TRBV12-3 or TRBV12-4 combines with J gene TRBJ2-2, with D unresolved. The CDR3 is 12 amino acids. V was pared by 5 bases and J by 2 bases, with 3 bases between. The CDR3 reads CASSLNTGELFF. The CDR3 DNA is TGTGCCAGCAGTCTCAACACCGGGGAGCTGTTTTTT.

The chain recombines TRBV5-6 with TRBJ2-2, with D possibly being TRBD1 (6 bases). Trimming stripped 0 bases from V and 7 bases from J, with 10 bases between. Germline V CDR1 and CDR2: SGHDT, YYEEEE. The length of the CDR3 is 14 residues. Here the CDR3 DNA reads TGTGCCAGCAGCTTGGCACAGGGCTTCGGGGAGCTGTTTTTT. This gives the protein CASSLAQGFGELFF.

The CDR3 coding sequence is TGTGCCAGTAACGGAGCCACCTCTGGCTACACCTTC. It codes for CASNGATSGYTF. The J gene is TRBJ1-2, the V gene TRBV19; no clear D. Per germline, CDR1 LNHDA and CDR2 SQIVND (reference sequence). V gave up 7 bases and J gave up 7 bases, with 13 bases separating them. This CDR3 comprises 12 residues.